This record looks at one TCR beta chain sequence and its context. The data derive from a study of graft-versus-host responses after intestinal transplantation. Looking at the study overall: Those transplanted obtained multivisceral, liver-intestinal, or isolated intestinal grafts.

Germline assignment: CDR1 SGHTA and CDR2 FQGTGA. V was clipped by 5 bases and J by 0 bases, with 21 bases between them. CDR3 length equals 18 residues. The protocol was immunoSEQ multiplex PCR, while the TCRdb copy is restricted to in-frame clones and leaves out a portion. The table includes about 25,000 clones, around 94% detected once. This TCR came from a human patient who received an intestinal transplant, so some T cells may come from the graft donor. The source material was PBMCs, sampled nearly 31 days after intestinal transplant. V usage is TRBV7-3 and J usage is TRBJ2-3; D gene unclear. The CDR3 region has the DNA TGTGCCAGCAGCCCTTGCGCGCCATGCTCCTCTAGCACAGATACGCAGTATTTT. As protein: CASSPCAPCSSSTDTQYF.